This record covers a single TCR beta chain. The entry originates in a study of control samples from healthy donors and cancer patients. Some clones are missing from TCRdb's copy, which holds only in-frame ones; the method was immunoSEQ multiplex PCR. This table has about 250,000 clones, over 75% appearing once. This receptor was taken from a woman in her sixties with lung cancer. Sequences were obtained from PBMCs.

CDR3 protein: CASSLHPGQSAGELFF. DNA for the CDR3: TGTGCCAGCAGCTTGCACCCGGGTCAGTCGGCCGGGGAGCTGTTTTTT. This chain links TRBV5-5 with TRBJ2-2; no firm D call. This CDR3 is 16 amino acids long. Trimming cost V 1 base and J 6 bases, with 16 bases left between them. CDR1 SGHKS and CDR2 YYEKEE come from the germline V gene (reference sequence).